The rows below give T cell receptor beta chains drawn from one sample of a study of shared clonotypes between healthy human individuals. This table comes from immunoSEQ multiplex PCR, and its TCRdb copy is limited to in-frame clones, with some not included. The table has about 2.4 million clones, under 95% seen once. Sequencing was carried out using naive CD4+ T cells from PBMCs. These receptors originate from a man between 18 and 35 years old in good health. Some clones in this sample may be carry-over from other donors' samples. Both conserved end residues are part of each CDR3. A D gene is named only where the DNA matches it firmly. Where a row states a size, it is once, few, many or the class of an expanded clone; other rows omit it.

.	TRBV23-1	TRBJ2-4	TRBD1	CASSQSPWDRVGSIQYF	TGCGCCAGCAGTCAATCCCCATGGGACAGGGTCGGGTCCATTCAGTACTTC
few	TRBV7-2	TRBJ1-1	.	CASSNGLGAFF	TGTGCCAGCAGCAACGGCCTTGGGGCTTTCTTT
.	TRBV16	TRBJ1-3	.	CASSQGSGAGNTIYF	TGTGCCAGCAGCCAAGGATCAGGGGCTGGAAACACCATATATTTT
.	TRBV18	TRBJ2-7	.	CASSPGRRTYEQYF	TGTGCCAGCTCACCGGGACGCAGGACCTACGAGCAGTACTTC
.	TRBV15	TRBJ2-7	TRBD2	CATGGTADSYEQYF	TGTGCCACGGGGGGGACGGCGGACTCCTACGAGCAGTACTTC
few	TRBV29-1	TRBJ2-2	.	CSVAGPGELFF	TGCAGCGTTGCAGGGCCCGGGGAGCTGTTTTTT
.	TRBV15	TRBJ2-7	TRBD1	CATSRRTGVYEQYF	TGTGCCACCAGCAGACGGACAGGGGTCTACGAGCAGTACTTC
.	TRBV5-6	TRBJ1-2	.	CASSPQDHYGYTF	TGTGCCAGCAGTCCACAGGACCACTATGGCTACACCTTC
.	TRBV19	TRBJ2-1	TRBD2	CASSIPTLGGRYNEQFF	TGTGCCAGTAGTATCCCTACGTTGGGCGGGAGATACAATGAGCAGTTCTTC
.	TRBV6-5	TRBJ2-7	TRBD2	CASSREGRYEQYF	TGTGCCAGCAGTCGGGAGGGACGTTACGAGCAGTACTTC
.	TRBV2	TRBJ2-5	.	CASTIQETQYF	TGTGCCAGCACGATCCAAGAGACCCAGTACTTC
once	TRBV28	TRBJ1-4	.	CASSSPDGATNEKLFF	TGTGCCAGCAGTAGCCCGGACGGTGCAACTAATGAAAAACTGTTTTTT
.	TRBV7-8	TRBJ1-4	.	CASSTQGKTNEKLFF	TGTGCCAGCAGCACCCAGGGGAAAACTAATGAAAAACTGTTTTTT
.	TRBV5-8	TRBJ1-2	.	CASTGRRGSREGYTF	TGTGCCAGCACCGGGCGTAGGGGAAGTAGGGAAGGCTACACCTTC
.	TRBV6-1	TRBJ2-7	TRBD1	CASSLDREIYEQYF	TGTGCCAGCAGCCTGGACAGGGAGATCTACGAGCAGTACTTC
.	TRBV2	TRBJ2-3	TRBD2	CATRGVGAGGADTQYF	TGTGCCACCAGGGGGGTTGGAGCGGGAGGGGCAGATACGCAGTATTTT
.	TRBV28	TRBJ1-1	TRBD1	CASRAPPGGEAFF	TGTGCCAGCAGAGCCCCCCCAGGGGGTGAAGCTTTCTTT
.	TRBV9	TRBJ1-6	TRBD1	CASSARDRGSYNSPLHF	TGTGCCAGCAGCGCGAGGGACAGAGGCTCCTATAATTCACCCCTCCACTTT
.	TRBV6-6	TRBJ1-5	TRBD1	CASSYSGRGSNQPQHF	TGTGCCAGCAGTTACTCAGGCAGGGGGAGCAATCAGCCCCAGCATTTT
.	TRBV18	TRBJ1-4	.	CASSPSTGEKLFF	TGTGCCAGCTCACCAAGCACAGGTGAAAAACTGTTTTTT
.	TRBV6-1	TRBJ1-1	.	CASMGFVWDAEAFF	TGTGCCAGCATGGGGTTTGTCTGGGACGCTGAAGCTTTCTTT
.	TRBV10-3	TRBJ1-1	.	CAISESPGRGTEAFF	TGTGCCATCAGTGAGTCGCCAGGGAGGGGCACTGAAGCTTTCTTT
.	TRBV5-6	TRBJ2-3	TRBD2	CASSLGWGGGPDTQYF	TGTGCCAGCAGCTTGGGTTGGGGGGGAGGCCCAGATACGCAGTATTTT
.	TRBV5-1	TRBJ2-2	.	CASSQDNTGELFF	TGCGCCAGCAGTCAGGACAACACCGGGGAGCTGTTTTTT
.	TRBV12-5	TRBJ2-5	.	CASGLMGGETQYF	TGTGCTAGTGGTTTGATGGGTGGGGAGACCCAGTACTTC
once	TRBV27	TRBJ1-1	.	CASSSTGKAAFF	TGTGCCAGCAGTTCTACAGGGAAGGCAGCTTTCTTT
.	TRBV5-1	TRBJ2-7	TRBD1	CASSWTGSTYEQYF	TGCGCCAGCAGCTGGACAGGGTCGACCTACGAGCAGTACTTC
.	TRBV5-1	TRBJ1-3	.	CASSLEPGLSGNTIYF	TGCGCCAGCAGCTTGGAACCGGGCCTCTCTGGAAACACCATATATTTT
.	TRBV4-3	TRBJ2-1	TRBD2	CASSQDYGREDNEQFF	TGCGCCAGCAGCCAAGATTATGGGAGGGAGGACAATGAGCAGTTCTTC
.	TRBV6-6	TRBJ1-2	.	CASSPGRLYGYTF	TGTGCCAGCAGCCCCGGACGCCTCTATGGCTACACCTTC
.	TRBV9	TRBJ2-7	.	CASSVAPRGPLGDEQYF	TGTGCCAGCAGCGTAGCTCCCCGGGGACCCCTCGGCGACGAGCAGTACTTC
.	TRBV7-9	TRBJ1-2	TRBD1	CASSSDRGRDGYTF	TGTGCCAGCAGCTCGGACAGGGGGCGCGATGGCTACACCTTC
.	TRBV6-4	TRBJ2-1	.	CASSDPKGNHEQFF	TGTGCCAGCAGTGACCCCAAAGGCAACCATGAGCAGTTCTTC
.	TRBV6-6	TRBJ2-7	.	CASLGRDEQYF	TGTGCCAGCCTGGGTAGGGACGAGCAGTACTTC
.	TRBV2	TRBJ2-5	.	CASRGQVETQYF	TGTGCCAGCAGGGGGCAGGTCGAGACCCAGTACTTC
.	TRBV5-1	TRBJ2-7	.	CASSSLTQNYEQYF	TGCGCCAGCAGCTCCCTGACCCAAAACTACGAGCAGTACTTC
once	TRBV10-3	TRBJ2-5	.	CAIGVSGQETQYF	TGTGCCATCGGTGTTAGCGGCCAAGAGACCCAGTACTTC
few	TRBV19	TRBJ2-2	TRBD2	CASSGTGTRVTGELFF	TGTGCCAGTAGTGGAACCGGGACTAGAGTCACCGGGGAGCTGTTTTTT
.	TRBV6-6	TRBJ2-1	.	CASRSGTAGLQQFF	TGTGCCAGCAGGTCCGGGACGGCGGGGCTCCAGCAGTTCTTC
.	TRBV6-5	TRBJ2-1	.	CASRALDYNEQFF	TGTGCCAGCAGAGCACTAGACTACAATGAGCAGTTCTTC
.	TRBV4-2	TRBJ1-1	.	CASSQGGTLNTEAFF	TGTGCCAGCAGCCAAGGTGGCACCTTGAACACTGAAGCTTTCTTT
.	TRBV28	TRBJ2-1	TRBD2	CASSLSSLGASGNNEQFF	TGTGCCAGCAGTTTAAGCAGCCTTGGGGCTAGCGGGAACAATGAGCAGTTCTTC
.	TRBV28	TRBJ1-1	TRBD1	CASSQARGRDTEAFF	TGTGCCAGCAGTCAAGCCAGGGGGCGGGACACTGAAGCTTTCTTT
.	TRBV7-3	TRBJ1-2	.	CASSSDPSAGYTF	TGTGCCAGCAGCTCTGACCCCTCGGCCGGCTACACCTTC
.	TRBV30	TRBJ2-5	.	CAWSYTSKETQYF	TGTGCCTGGAGTTATACTAGCAAAGAGACCCAGTACTTC
.	TRBV28	TRBJ1-1	.	CASSSKDRLLNTEAFF	TGTGCCAGCAGTTCAAAGGACCGGTTGTTGAACACTGAAGCTTTCTTT
.	TRBV27	TRBJ1-3	.	CASSLFGGSGNTIYF	TGTGCCAGCAGTTTATTTGGGGGCTCTGGAAACACCATATATTTT
.	TRBV27	TRBJ2-7	.	CASGRGFYEQYF	TGTGCCAGCGGTAGGGGATTCTACGAGCAGTACTTC
.	TRBV4-3	TRBJ1-2	.	CASSQEGPGLGYGYTF	TGCGCCAGCAGCCAAGAAGGTCCGGGGTTGGGCTATGGCTACACCTTC
.	TRBV30	TRBJ1-2	.	CAWSVIRGYGYTF	TGTGCCTGGAGTGTTATCCGGGGATATGGCTACACCTTC
.	TRBV15	TRBJ1-2	TRBD1	CATSRSRTGQEHGYTF	TGTGCCACCAGCAGATCTCGGACAGGGCAGGAGCATGGCTACACCTTC
.	TRBV5-6	TRBJ1-1	.	CASSFGIRNTEAFF	TGTGCCAGCAGCTTCGGGATCCGGAACACTGAAGCTTTCTTT
few	TRBV2	TRBJ1-1	.	CASSSRWAGTEAFF	TGTGCCAGCAGTTCGAGGTGGGCAGGCACTGAAGCTTTCTTT
.	TRBV11-2	TRBJ2-4	.	CASSLETDIQYF	TGTGCCAGCAGCTTAGAGACGGACATTCAGTACTTC
.	TRBV29-1	TRBJ1-2	TRBD1	CSVHGVSQGVGYTF	TGCAGCGTCCACGGGGTGTCTCAGGGGGTTGGCTACACCTTC
.	TRBV30	TRBJ1-3	.	CAWTGRFSGNTIYF	TGTGCCTGGACCGGACGGTTCTCTGGAAACACCATATATTTT
.	TRBV5-1	TRBJ1-3	TRBD1	CASSTGQGIGNTIYF	TGCGCCAGCAGCACTGGACAGGGCATTGGAAACACCATATATTTT
.	TRBV28	TRBJ2-7	.	CASSFLGPGVTYEQYF	TGTGCCAGCAGTTTCCTTGGGCCAGGGGTTACCTACGAGCAGTACTTC
once	TRBV7-6	TRBJ1-3	.	CASSLFQGSGNTIYF	TGTGCCAGCAGCTTATTCCAGGGCTCTGGAAACACCATATATTTT
.	TRBV7-8	TRBJ2-1	.	CASSLWGEYNEQFF	TGTGCCAGCAGCTTATGGGGGGAATACAATGAGCAGTTCTTC